A single sample gave rise to the 9 T cell receptor beta chains below, sequenced in a study of blood T cells in healthy people across ages. Together with a sample-barcoded 5' primer, a J-beta primer mix was included in a second PCR lasting roughly 6 to 12 cycles. TCRdb reprocessed the 5' RACE reads with MiXCR, giving one entry per CDR3 protein. The repertoire includes over 1,500,000 distinct CDR3 sequences, approximately 50% of them detected once, and over 2% sits in the top ten. Source material: blood. The source of these receptors is a woman aged 40-49 years in good health.

The chain is built from TRBV5-1 and TRBJ1-2, with D unclear. From germline, CDR1 is SGHRS and CDR2 YFSETQ. The V gene lost 0 bases and the J gene lost 4 bases, with 10 bases spanning the gap. CDR3 length: 14 residues. CDR3 sequence reads: CASSLGERLYGYTF. CDR3 DNA sequence: TGCGCCAGCAGCTTGGGGGAGAGGCTCTATGGCTACACCTTC.

There are a few counts of this clonotype. The genes are TRBV6-1 and TRBJ2-7; D unresolved. The CDR3 runs to 11 residues. V gave up 10 bases and J gave up 2 bases, with 9 bases separating them. Germline-derived CDR1 and CDR2 are MNHNS and SASEGT. CDR3 DNA sequence: TGTGCCATTTTAGGGACCTACGAGCAGTACTTC. It translates to CAILGTYEQYF.

This clonotype was seen only a few times. This chain joins TRBV20-1 and TRBJ2-1, with 7 bases matching TRBD2. V was pared by 2 bases and J by 5 bases, with 15 bases of the junction left unmatched. The length of the CDR3 is 17 residues. CDR1 is DFQATT and CDR2 is SNEGSKA in the germline V gene (reference sequence). The chain's CDR3 is CSARTGGTPTPNNEQFF. The CDR3 DNA reads as TGCAGTGCTAGAACGGGGGGTACACCCACCCCGAACAATGAGCAGTTCTTC.

This clonotype was detected only a few times. The V gene is TRBV5-5, the J gene TRBJ2-7; D is unresolved. Trimming removed 3 bases from V and 5 bases from J, with 21 bases in between. In germline, CDR1 is SGHKS, CDR2 YYEKEE (reference sequence). This CDR3 has 16 amino acids. The CDR3 region has the DNA TGTGCCAGCAGCTCCCCAAAGACCTTCGCCGCGGACGAGCAGTACTTC. Translated, it gives CASSSPKTFAADEQYF. Full variable domain (missing parts from reference TRBV5-5 and TRBJ2-7): DAGVTQSPTHLIKTRGQQVTLRCSPISGHKSVSWYQQVLGQGPQFIFQYYEKEERGRGNFPDRFSARQFPNYSSELNVNALLLGDSALYLCASSSPKTFAADEQYFGPGTRLTVT.

In the case of this clonotype: At one end the junction does not follow the germline gene, possibly because of a read error. The chain couples TRBV12-3 or TRBV12-4 to TRBJ2-3, with D hard to call. The CDR3 totals 11 residues. The CDR3 spells CASSPSDQEYF. CDR3 nucleotide sequence: TGTGCTAGCAGCCCCTCCGATCAGGAGTATTTT.

J is TRBJ1-2 and V is TRBV7-8, with no clear D. Germline CDR1 reads SGHVS; CDR2 reads FQNEAQ. V was shortened by 0 bases and J by 4 bases, with 15 bases between the two germline ends. This CDR3 is 16 amino acids long. DNA for the CDR3: TGTGCCAGCAGCTTAGCGGGCACCTCAACGTCCTATGGCTACACCTTC. Protein product: CASSLAGTSTSYGYTF.

The chain couples TRBV4-3 to TRBJ2-7, with TRBD1 identical over 10 bases. CDR1 is LGHNA, CDR2 YSLEER, per germline. The CDR3 consists of 15 residues. V lost 0 bases and J lost 6; bases outside the gene matches: 5. Here the CDR3 reads CASSQDGTGALEQYF. CDR3 DNA sequence: TGCGCCAGCAGCCAAGATGGGACAGGGGCCCTCGAGCAGTACTTC.

J is TRBJ1-5 and V is TRBV27, with D hard to call. CDR3 length: 13 amino acids. V lost 6 bases and J 6 bases, leaving 12 bases between the germline ends. Per germline, CDR1 MNHEY and CDR2 SMNVEV (reference sequence). In DNA form, the CDR3 reads TGTGCCAGCAGCCCAGCTTTCGCTCAGCCCCAGCATTTT. Translated: CASSPAFAQPQHF.

V usage is TRBV29-1 and J usage is TRBJ2-3; 10 bases are a match to TRBD1. Trimming cost V 7 bases and J 0 bases; bases outside gene matches: 4. This CDR3 is 14 amino acids long. Germline V gene sequence: CDR1 SQVTM, CDR2 ANQGSEA. CDR3 nucleotide sequence: TGCAGCGGGGGACAGGGGACCAGCACAGATACGCAGTATTTT. It encodes CSGGQGTSTDTQYF.